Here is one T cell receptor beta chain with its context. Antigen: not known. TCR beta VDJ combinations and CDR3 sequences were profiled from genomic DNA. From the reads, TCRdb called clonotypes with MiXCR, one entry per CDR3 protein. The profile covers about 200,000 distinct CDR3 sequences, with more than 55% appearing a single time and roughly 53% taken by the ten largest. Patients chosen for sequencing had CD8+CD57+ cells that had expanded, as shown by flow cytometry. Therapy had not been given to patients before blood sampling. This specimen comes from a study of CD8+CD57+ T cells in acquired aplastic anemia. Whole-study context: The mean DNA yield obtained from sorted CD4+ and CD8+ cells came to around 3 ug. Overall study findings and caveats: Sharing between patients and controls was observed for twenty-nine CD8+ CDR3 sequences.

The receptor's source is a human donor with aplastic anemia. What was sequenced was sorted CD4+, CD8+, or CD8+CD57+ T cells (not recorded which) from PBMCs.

CDR3 in DNA: TGTGCCAGCAGCCCCAGGACTAGCGGGGGTTGGCAGTACTTC. It specifies CASSPRTSGGWQYF. The chain links TRBV11-2 to TRBJ2-7; 13 bases are shared with TRBD2. After removal of 5 bases from V and 9 bases from J, the junction contained 7 bases not matched to a gene. The CDR3 spans 14 residues. CDR1 and CDR2 (germline): SGHAT, FQNNGV.